This passage covers 3 T cell receptor beta chains from one sample sequenced in a study of beta chain features in type 1 diabetes. Expressed TCRB transcripts were sequenced after all isolated RNA was converted to cDNA. Using immunoSEQ multiplex PCR, the repertoire was profiled, and TCRdb retains in-frame clones only, with some absent. The sample consists of about 340,000 clones, 8% of them appearing once. Sequenced sample: central memory CD4+ T cells from blood. These receptor sequences come from a young woman in good health.

This chain joins TRBV4-3 and TRBJ1-3; a weak D match, TRBD1 (5 bases). Per germline, CDR1 LGHNA and CDR2 YSLEER. V dropped 2 bases and J dropped 1 base, with 15 bases sitting between them. The length of the CDR3 is 17 residues. The chain's CDR3 is CASSQTGTRASGNTIYF. CDR3 DNA: TGCGCCAGCAGCCAAACAGGAACGCGTGCTTCTGGAAACACCATATATTTT.

This clone has ten or more counts. The CDR3 DNA is TGTGCCAGCAGCCTCTACGGGGGGGCGCCCGAAAAAGAGACCCAGTACTTC. Translated, it gives CASSLYGGAPEKETQYF. The rearrangement uses TRBV7-9 and TRBJ2-5; TRBD2 aligns across 8 bases. V was clipped by 5 bases and J by 3 bases; unmatched bases: 14. This CDR3 is built from 17 residues. Germline assignment: CDR1 SEHNR and CDR2 FQNEAQ (reference sequence). Filled out from reference TRBV7-9 and TRBJ2-5, the complete variable domain reads DTGVSQNPRHKITKRGQNVTFRCDPISEHNRLYWYRQTLGQGPEFLTYFQNEAQLEKSRLLSDRFSAERPKGSFSTLEIQRTEQGDSAMYLCASSLYGGAPEKETQYFGPGTRLLVL.

The chain is built from TRBV14 and TRBJ2-3, with no clear D. The CDR3 loop spans 12 amino acids. The ends were cut back, 5 bases at V and 7 bases at J, with 10 bases in the middle. Germline CDR1 reads SGHDN; CDR2 reads FVKESK. The chain's CDR3 is CASSEVHHTQYF. The CDR3 nucleotides read TGTGCCAGCAGCGAAGTGCATCATACGCAGTATTTT.